The clone carrying this T cell receptor beta chain was recorded a few times. The target antigen is unknown. The record originates from a study of Graves' ophthalmopathy and Graves' hyperthyroidism. Study at large: Researchers classed hyperthyroidism as stable given no ophthalmopathy within 18 months of follow-up.

RNA transcripts yielded amplified TCR beta CDR3 regions. The first-round RT-PCR employed HTBI primers together with the Qiagen OneStep RT-PCR kit. A multiplex PCR was then performed as the second round. TCRdb analysed the multiplex PCR reads with MiXCR anew, one entry per CDR3 protein. The table records around 1,200,000 distinct CDR3 sequences, about 35% of them present only once. Points from the study as a whole: Most expanded clonotypes in thyroid above 0.001 frequency also showed up in blood.

The hyperthyroidism patients, aged 18 to 65, had been newly diagnosed, with under 2 months' duration. The CDR3 spans 15 residues. Unmatched junction bases numbered 7, after V lost 6 bases and J lost 7 bases. Sequencing used peripheral blood or thyroid tissue (not recorded which). The receptor was derived from an adult man with Graves' hyperthyroidism. The genes are TRBV12-3 or TRBV12-4 and TRBJ1-4; TRBD1 matches at 11 bases. The CDR3 DNA reads TGTGCCAGCAGCCCGGACAGGGGGCGAGTTGAAAAACTGTTTTTT. It yields the protein CASSPDRGRVEKLFF.